The rows below give T cell receptor beta chains drawn from one sample of a study of T cells in Graves' hyperthyroidism and ophthalmopathy. TCRdb ran MiXCR on the multiplex PCR reads and lists one entry per CDR3 protein. Here the sample spans fewer than 400,000 distinct CDR3 sequences, 16% being singletons. Input material: blood. The receptor source for this set is a man in his thirties or forties with Graves' hyperthyroidism. Both conserved end residues are part of each CDR3. The order of the fields is D gene, V gene, clone size, J gene, CDR3 protein, CDR3 DNA. The D gene is left open where the match is weak. The listing skips clone size in some rows; elsewhere it reads once, few, many or a size class.

>-|TRBV20-1|many|TRBJ2-7
CSAALQGYEQYF
TGCAGTGCTGCACTCCAGGGATACGAGCAGTACTTC
>-|TRBV18|many|TRBJ1-1
CASSPGTPFEAFF
TGTGCCAGCTCACCAGGGACGCCTTTTGAAGCTTTCTTT
>-|TRBV2|few|TRBJ2-3
CASSENTGTDTQYF
TGTGCCAGCAGTGAGAATACTGGGACAGATACGCAGTATTTT
>TRBD2|TRBV12-5|few|TRBJ2-1
CASGSTSGRAMVNERFF
TGTGCTAGTGGATCGACTAGCGGGAGGGCCATGGTCAATGAGCGGTTCTTC
>TRBD1|TRBV7-6|-|TRBJ2-7
CASSLTGGWDEQYF
TGTGCCAGCAGCTTAACAGGGGGCTGGGACGAGCAGTACTTC
>TRBD2|TRBV20-1|many|TRBJ2-1
CSAPGLADSNEQFF
TGCAGTGCTCCGGGACTAGCGGACTCCAATGAGCAGTTCTTC
>-|TRBV6-1|many|TRBJ1-1
CASSGHRGLNTEAFF
TGTGCCAGCAGTGGACACCGAGGATTGAACACTGAAGCTTTCTTT
>TRBD1|TRBV28|many|TRBJ2-7
CASRKDRGLGEQYF
TGTGCCAGCAGGAAGGACAGGGGGCTTGGCGAGCAGTACTTC
>TRBD2|TRBV20-1|many|TRBJ2-5
CSASDSGRAVETQYF
TGCAGTGCTAGTGATAGCGGGAGGGCGGTAGAGACCCAGTACTTC
>-|TRBV9|many|TRBJ2-1
CASSAGPRGEQFF
TGTGCCAGCAGCGCGGGACCGCGTGGTGAGCAGTTCTTC
>-|TRBV3-1|many|TRBJ1-6
CASSHLTQARDSPLHF
TGTGCCAGCAGCCACCTAACCCAGGCCCGGGATTCACCCCTCCACTTT
>TRBD2|TRBV6-2/TRBV6-3|many|TRBJ2-1
CASTRLAGTDNEQFF
TGTGCCAGCACACGTCTAGCGGGAACGGACAATGAGCAGTTCTTC
>-|TRBV3-1|many|TRBJ2-1
CASSPLGQGVGNEQFF
TGTGCCAGCAGCCCTTTGGGACAAGGGGTTGGCAATGAGCAGTTCTTC
>-|TRBV10-3|few|TRBJ2-7
CAISERISYEQYF
TGTGCCATCAGTGAGAGGATCTCCTACGAGCAGTACTTC
>-|TRBV12-5|-|TRBJ2-4
CASGFLDGGENIQYF
TGTGCTAGTGGTTTCCTCGACGGTGGGGAAAACATTCAGTACTTC
>TRBD2|TRBV18|many|TRBJ2-3
CASSPPSGIDTQYF
TGTGCCAGCTCACCACCTAGCGGGATTGATACGCAGTATTTT
>-|TRBV12-3/TRBV12-4|many|TRBJ1-5
CASSLGQYSNQPQHF
TGTGCCAGCAGCTTAGGACAGTATAGCAATCAGCCCCAGCATTTT
>-|TRBV30|many|TRBJ1-3
CAWNPGTGNTIYF
TGTGCCTGGAACCCAGGGACTGGAAACACCATATATTTT
>-|TRBV7-9|many|TRBJ2-7
CASSFAGTPIYEQYF
TGTGCCAGCAGCTTTGCCGGGACCCCCATATACGAGCAGTACTTC
>-|TRBV7-9|many|TRBJ2-3
CASVAPDTDTQYF
TGTGCCAGCGTGGCGCCCGACACAGATACGCAGTATTTT
>-|TRBV5-1|-|TRBJ1-3
CASSLQQGSGNTIYF
TGCGCCAGCAGCTTACAACAGGGCTCTGGAAACACCATATATTTT
>-|TRBV20-1|many|TRBJ2-1
CSARPGLQGEQFF
TGCAGTGCTCGACCGGGACTTCAAGGTGAGCAGTTCTTC
>TRBD2|TRBV2|many|TRBJ2-2
CASRPSGMTGELFF
TGTGCCAGCAGGCCTAGCGGAATGACCGGGGAGCTGTTTTTT
>TRBD1|TRBV18|few|TRBJ2-5
CASSPPGTEETQYF
TGTGCCAGCTCACCCCCCGGGACAGAAGAGACCCAGTACTTC
>-|TRBV29-1|-|TRBJ2-5
CSVVGYSKETQYF
TGCAGCGTTGTTGGGTACAGCAAAGAGACCCAGTACTTC
>TRBD2|TRBV7-2|-|TRBJ2-3
CASSLGGGEDTQYF
TGTGCCAGCAGCTTAGGGGGGGGAGAAGATACGCAGTATTTT
>-|TRBV18|many|TRBJ2-2
CASSEGVATGELFF
TGTGCCAGCTCAGAAGGGGTCGCCACCGGGGAGCTGTTTTTT
>-|TRBV12-3/TRBV12-4|many|TRBJ2-1
CASSSSPANEQFF
TGTGCCAGCAGTTCGAGTCCGGCCAATGAGCAGTTCTTC
>-|TRBV3-1|many|TRBJ1-1
CASSPRVTANTEAFF
TGTGCCAGCAGTCCGAGGGTCACTGCAAACACTGAAGCTTTCTTT
>TRBD1|TRBV6-1|-|TRBJ1-5
CASSPEGQGNQPQHF
TGTGCCAGCAGTCCCGAAGGACAGGGGAATCAGCCCCAGCATTTT
>-|TRBV19|-|TRBJ1-3
CASSIDIRASGNTIYF
TGTGCCAGTAGTATAGATATCCGGGCTTCTGGAAACACCATATATTTT
>TRBD2|TRBV11-3|many|TRBJ2-1
CASSLDRTSGYNEQFF
TGTGCCAGCAGCTTAGATCGGACTAGCGGCTACAATGAGCAGTTCTTC
>-|TRBV30|many|TRBJ1-5
CAWSIGSNQPQHF
TGTGCCTGGAGTATAGGCAGCAATCAGCCCCAGCATTTT
>-|TRBV6-1|many|TRBJ1-1
CASSEAVGRGQNTEAFF
TGTGCCAGCAGTGAAGCGGTGGGGCGAGGGCAGAACACTGAAGCTTTCTTT
>-|TRBV6-2/TRBV6-3|-|TRBJ2-1
CASSYSPLVARSYNEQFF
TGTGCCAGCAGTTACTCCCCGTTGGTGGCCCGGTCCTACAATGAGCAGTTCTTC
>-|TRBV6-8|few|TRBJ2-4
CASRGAGIQYF
TGTGCCAGCAGGGGCGCGGGCATTCAGTACTTC
>TRBD1|TRBV7-2|many|TRBJ2-5
CASSLGDRGGETQYF
TGTGCCAGCAGCTTAGGAGACAGGGGCGGGGAGACCCAGTACTTC
>TRBD1|TRBV27|many|TRBJ1-1
CASSYGTGGSTEAFF
TGTGCCAGCAGTTATGGGACAGGGGGCTCTACTGAAGCTTTCTTT
>-|TRBV5-5|many|TRBJ2-5
CASSLDGGQETQYF
TGTGCCAGCAGCTTGGACGGGGGTCAAGAGACCCAGTACTTC
>-|TRBV3-1|many|TRBJ1-2
CASSQQQNYGYTF
TGTGCCAGCAGCCAACAACAGAACTATGGCTACACCTTC
>-|TRBV28|many|TRBJ2-4
CASTTRSFPKNIQYF
TGTGCCAGCACCACAAGGAGCTTCCCCAAAAACATTCAGTACTTC